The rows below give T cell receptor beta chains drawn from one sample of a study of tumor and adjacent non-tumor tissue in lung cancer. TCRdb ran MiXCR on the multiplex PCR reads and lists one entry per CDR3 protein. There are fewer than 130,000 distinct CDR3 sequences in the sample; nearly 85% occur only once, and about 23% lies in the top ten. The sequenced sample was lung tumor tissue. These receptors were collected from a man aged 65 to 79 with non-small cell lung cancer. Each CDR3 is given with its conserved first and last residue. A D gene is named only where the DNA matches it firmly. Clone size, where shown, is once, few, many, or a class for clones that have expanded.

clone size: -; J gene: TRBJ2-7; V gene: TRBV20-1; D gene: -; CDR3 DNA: TGCAGTGCCCGAAAGCCCTACGCCCTCTACGAGCAGTTGTTC; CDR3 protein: CSARKPYALYEQLF
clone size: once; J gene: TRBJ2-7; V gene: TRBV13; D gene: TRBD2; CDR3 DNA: TGTGCCAGCAGGTTAACCACGGGGGGCGAGCAGTACTTC; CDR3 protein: CASRLTTGGEQYF
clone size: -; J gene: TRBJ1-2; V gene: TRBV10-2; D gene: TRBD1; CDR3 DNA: TGCACTAGCAGTGAGTGGGGACAGGGGAATGGCTACACCTTC; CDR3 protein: CTSSEWGQGNGYTF
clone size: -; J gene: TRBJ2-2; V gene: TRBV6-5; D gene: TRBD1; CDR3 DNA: TGTGCCAGCACCGGACAGGCCGGGGAGCTGTTTTTT; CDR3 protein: CASTGQAGELFF
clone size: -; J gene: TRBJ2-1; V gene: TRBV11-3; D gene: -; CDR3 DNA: TGTGCTAGCAGTCCTCGGACTTACAATAAGCAGTTCTTT; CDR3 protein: CASSPRTYNKQFF
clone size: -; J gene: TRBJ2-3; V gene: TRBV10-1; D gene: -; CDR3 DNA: TGCGCCTGCAGTGAGTCGAAACAGGCCGCATATACGCAATATTTT; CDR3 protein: CACSESKQAAYTQYF
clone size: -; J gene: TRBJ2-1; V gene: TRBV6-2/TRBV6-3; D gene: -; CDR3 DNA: TGTCACAGCAACAGAGGCGATTACAATGAGCAGTTCTTC; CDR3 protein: CHSNRGDYNEQFF
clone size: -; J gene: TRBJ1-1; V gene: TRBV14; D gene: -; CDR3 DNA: TGTGCCAGCGAATCAGCAGCCGACGGGGGGAGCACTGAAGCTTTCTTT; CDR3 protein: CASESAADGGSTEAFF
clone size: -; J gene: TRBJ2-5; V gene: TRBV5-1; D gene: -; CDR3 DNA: TGCGACAGCAGCCAGGACTCCAAGGGTCGGGCCCAGTACTTC; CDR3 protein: CDSSQDSKGRAQYF
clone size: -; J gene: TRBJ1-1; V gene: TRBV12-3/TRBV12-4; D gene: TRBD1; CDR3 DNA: TGTGCCAGCAGGACAGGGGACACTGTAGCTATCTTT; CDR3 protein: CASRTGDTVAIF
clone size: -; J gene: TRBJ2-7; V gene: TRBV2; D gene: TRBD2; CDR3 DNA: TGTGCCAGCAGCGGGACTAGCGGGAGGGACTACAAGCAGTACTTC; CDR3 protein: CASSGTSGRDYKQYF
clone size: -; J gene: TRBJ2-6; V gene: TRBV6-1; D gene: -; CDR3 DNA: TGTGCCATCGGGCACTCTCGGGCCAACGTCCTGACTTTC; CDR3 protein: CAIGHSRANVLTF
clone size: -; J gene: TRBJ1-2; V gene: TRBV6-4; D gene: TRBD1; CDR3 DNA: TGTGCCAACAGTGACACCATCGGGACAGGCTTTTTGACCTTC; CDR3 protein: CANSDTIGTGFLTF
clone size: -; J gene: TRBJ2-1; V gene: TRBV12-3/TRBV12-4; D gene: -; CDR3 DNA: TGTGCCAGCGGTTTCGGTAGGGGGAGTGAGCAGTTCTTC; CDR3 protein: CASGFGRGSEQFF
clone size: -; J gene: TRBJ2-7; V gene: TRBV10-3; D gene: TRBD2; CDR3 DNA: TGTGCCATCAAACGGGCGGGGGGCTACAAGCAATACTTC; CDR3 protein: CAIKRAGGYKQYF
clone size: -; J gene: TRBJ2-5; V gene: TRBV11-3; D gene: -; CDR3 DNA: TGCGCCAGTAACCCCACCGGGGTATTACCGAGTGAGACCCAGTACTTC; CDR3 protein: CASNPTGVLPSETQYF
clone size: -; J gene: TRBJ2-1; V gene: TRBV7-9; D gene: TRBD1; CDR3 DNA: TGTTGCAGCAGTCCCTCAGGGGGCGGAAACGATGAGCAGTTCTTC; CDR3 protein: CCSSPSGGGNDEQFF
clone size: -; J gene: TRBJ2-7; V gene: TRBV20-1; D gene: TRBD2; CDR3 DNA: TGCAGCGTTAGAAAAGGACTAGCGGGGACCTACGAGCACTACTTC; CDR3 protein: CSVRKGLAGTYEHYF
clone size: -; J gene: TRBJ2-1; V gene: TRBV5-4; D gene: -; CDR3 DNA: TGTGCCAGCAACTTGAGGACAGTCAATGAACAGTTCTTC; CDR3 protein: CASNLRTVNEQFF
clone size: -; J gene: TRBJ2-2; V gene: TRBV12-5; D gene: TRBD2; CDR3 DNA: TGTGCTAATGGTTTGGCAGGAGCGGCCGGGGGGATGTTTTTT; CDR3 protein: CANGLAGAAGGMFF
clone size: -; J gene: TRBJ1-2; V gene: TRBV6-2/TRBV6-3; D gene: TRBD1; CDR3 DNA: TGTGCCAGCAGACATCCGGGACAGAAAGACTATGGCTACACCTTC; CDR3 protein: CASRHPGQKDYGYTF
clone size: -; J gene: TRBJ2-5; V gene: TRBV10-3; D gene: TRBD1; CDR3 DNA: TGTGCCATCAGTCCGACAGGGGGCGCGGAAGAGACCCAGTATTTC; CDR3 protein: CAISPTGGAEETQYF
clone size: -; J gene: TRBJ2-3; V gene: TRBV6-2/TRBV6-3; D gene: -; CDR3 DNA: TGTGTCAGAGGCGCGGATACACAGTATTTT; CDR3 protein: CVRGADTQYF
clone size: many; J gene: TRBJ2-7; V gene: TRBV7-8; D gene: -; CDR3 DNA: TGTGCCAGCAGCTATAGGCCCTCCGAGCTGTACTTC; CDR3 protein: CASSYRPSELYF
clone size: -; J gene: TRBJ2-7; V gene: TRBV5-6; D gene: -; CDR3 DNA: TGTGCCGGCAGCTCCGCCCCGGGACGGGGCTCCTACAAGCAGTACTTC; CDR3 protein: CAGSSAPGRGSYKQYF
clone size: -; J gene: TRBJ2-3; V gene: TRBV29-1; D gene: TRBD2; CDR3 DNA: TGCAGCCTAATCCCATATGTGACTGGGGGGGACACAGATACGCAGTATTTT; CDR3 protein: CSLIPYVTGGDTDTQYF
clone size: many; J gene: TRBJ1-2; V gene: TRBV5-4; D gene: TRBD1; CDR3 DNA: TGTGCCAGCAGCGGCGAACGACAGGGAGCTAACTATGGCTACACCTTC; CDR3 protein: CASSGERQGANYGYTF
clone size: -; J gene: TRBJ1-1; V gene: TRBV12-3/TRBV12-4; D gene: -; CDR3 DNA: TGTGCCAGCAGTTTAGTGTGCATGAACACTGAAGCTTTCTTT; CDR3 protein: CASSLVCMNTEAFF
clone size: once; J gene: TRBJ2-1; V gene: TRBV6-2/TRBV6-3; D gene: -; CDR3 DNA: TGTGCTAGCAACAGAGGCGGTTACATTGAGCAGTTATTC; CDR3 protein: CASNRGGYIEQLF
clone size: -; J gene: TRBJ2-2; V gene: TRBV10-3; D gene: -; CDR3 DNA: TGTGCCATCAGTGAGTCGGTAGAGAACACCTTGGAGCTGTTTTTT; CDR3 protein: CAISESVENTLELFF
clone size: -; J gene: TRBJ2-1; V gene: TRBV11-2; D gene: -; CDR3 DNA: TGTGCCAGTAGCTTAACGCGCAGACCGCACTTC; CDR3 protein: CASSLTRRPHF
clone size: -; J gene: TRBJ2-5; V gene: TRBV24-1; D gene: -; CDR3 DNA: TGTGCCACCAGTGACTTCTATGAGATCCAGTACTTC; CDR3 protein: CATSDFYEIQYF
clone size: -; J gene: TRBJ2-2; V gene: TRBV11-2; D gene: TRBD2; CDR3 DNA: TGTGCCAGTAGCCCCCTAGCGGGGGGGACATGGGAGCTGTTTTTT; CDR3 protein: CASSPLAGGTWELFF